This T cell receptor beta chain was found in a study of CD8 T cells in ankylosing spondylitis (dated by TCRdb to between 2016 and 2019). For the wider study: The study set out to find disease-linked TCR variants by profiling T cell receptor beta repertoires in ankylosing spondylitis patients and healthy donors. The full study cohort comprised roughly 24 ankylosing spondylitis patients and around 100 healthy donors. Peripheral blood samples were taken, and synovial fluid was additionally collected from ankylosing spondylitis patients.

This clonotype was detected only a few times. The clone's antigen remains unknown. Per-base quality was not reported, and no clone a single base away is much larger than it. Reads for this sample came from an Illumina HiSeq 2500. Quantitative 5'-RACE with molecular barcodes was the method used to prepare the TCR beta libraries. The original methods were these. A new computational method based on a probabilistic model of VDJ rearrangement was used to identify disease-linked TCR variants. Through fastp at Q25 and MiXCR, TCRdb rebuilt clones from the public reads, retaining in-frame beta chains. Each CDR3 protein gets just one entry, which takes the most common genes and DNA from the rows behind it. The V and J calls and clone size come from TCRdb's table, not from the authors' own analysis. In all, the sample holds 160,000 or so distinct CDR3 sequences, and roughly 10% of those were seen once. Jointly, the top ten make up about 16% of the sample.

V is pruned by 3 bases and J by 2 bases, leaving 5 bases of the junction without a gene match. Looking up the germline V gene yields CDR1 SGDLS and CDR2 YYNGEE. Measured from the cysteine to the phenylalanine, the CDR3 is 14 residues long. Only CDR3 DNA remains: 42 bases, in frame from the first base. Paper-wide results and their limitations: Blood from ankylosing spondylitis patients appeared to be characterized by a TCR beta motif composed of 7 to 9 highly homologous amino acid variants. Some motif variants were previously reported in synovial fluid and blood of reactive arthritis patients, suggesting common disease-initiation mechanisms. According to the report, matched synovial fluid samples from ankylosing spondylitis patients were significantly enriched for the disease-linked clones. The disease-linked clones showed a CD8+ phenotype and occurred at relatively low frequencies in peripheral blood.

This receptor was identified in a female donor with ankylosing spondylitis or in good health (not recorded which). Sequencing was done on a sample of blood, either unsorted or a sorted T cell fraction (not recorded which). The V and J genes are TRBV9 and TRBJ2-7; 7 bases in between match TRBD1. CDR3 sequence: CASSARQGTYEQYF. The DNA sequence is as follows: TGTGCCAGCAGCGCTCGACAGGGTACCTACGAGCAGTACTTC.